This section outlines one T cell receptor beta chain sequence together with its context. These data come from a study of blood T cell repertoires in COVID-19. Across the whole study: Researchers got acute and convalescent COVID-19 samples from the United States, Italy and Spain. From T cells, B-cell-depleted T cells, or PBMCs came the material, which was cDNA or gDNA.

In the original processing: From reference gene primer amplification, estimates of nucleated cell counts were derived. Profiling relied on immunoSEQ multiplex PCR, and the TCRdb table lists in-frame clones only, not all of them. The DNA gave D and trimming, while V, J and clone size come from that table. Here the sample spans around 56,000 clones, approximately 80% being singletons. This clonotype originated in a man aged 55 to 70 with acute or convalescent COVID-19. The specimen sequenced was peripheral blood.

The CDR3 nucleotides read TGTGCCAGCAGTGAAAATGCAGGAGGAGAGCAGTACTTC. This sequence encodes CASSENAGGEQYF. V gene TRBV6-1 combines with J gene TRBJ2-7; perhaps TRBD2 as D (5 bases). V lost 2 bases, J lost 7 bases, and 12 bases lay in between. The germline gives CDR1 MNHNS, CDR2 SASEGT. This CDR3 spans 13 amino acids.